This entry concerns a single T cell receptor beta chain. Its specificity is unknown. These data are taken from a study of PD-1 blockade in mismatch repair-deficient tumors. Study information: All were previously treated, progressing patients with over 9 mismatch repair-deficient cancer types. Study-wide points: Tumor-resident clones, often undetectable pretreatment in blood, expanded then contracted after pembrolizumab.

Trimming left V 1 base short and J 5 bases short, with 8 bases between. The CDR3 totals 13 residues. Germline CDR1 and CDR2: SGHVS and FNYEAQ. TCRdb keeps only in-frame clones here, not all; method: immunoSEQ multiplex PCR. The table records around 33,000 clones, approximately 80% of them present only once. The TCR was taken from an adult with mismatch repair-deficient cancer. This material consisted of PBMCs, taken roughly 6 weeks after starting pembrolizumab. J is TRBJ2-5 and V is TRBV7-6; D is undetermined. The CDR3 sequence: CASSLDNLETQYF. DNA of the CDR3: TGTGCCAGCAGCTTAGATAATCTGGAGACCCAGTACTTC.